These 18 T cell receptor beta chains were sequenced from one sample in a study of blood T cell repertoires in COVID-19 (dated by TCRdb to 2020 to 2022). Libraries were built with the immunoSEQ multiplex PCR assay. As stored in TCRdb, this immuneACCESS dataset retains in-frame rearrangements with V and J assigned. A fraction of the clones does not appear; measured against another copy, unresolved V genes explain less than half of the discrepancy, and the remainder lacks a known reason. Present in this sample are about 98,000 clones, 82% of which were seen just once. The ten largest clones capture about a tenth of the sample. Sample: peripheral blood. These receptors originate from a man aged 65-85 years with active or convalescent COVID-19.

The rearrangement uses TRBV10-1 and TRBJ2-1, with 10 bases aligning to TRBD2. The CDR3 runs to 16 residues. CDR1 WNHNN and CDR2 SYGVQD come from the germline V gene (reference sequence). The V segment lost 3 bases and the J segment 4 bases; nucleotides outside the gene matches: 6. CDR3 in amino acids: CASSDYSGGGYNEQFF. For the CDR3, the DNA is TGCGCCAGCAGTGACTACAGCGGGGGGGGTTACAATGAGCAGTTCTTC.

The rearrangement uses TRBV7-2 and TRBJ2-2, with D unresolved. Trimming cost V 1 base and J 7 bases, with 13 bases left between them. Germline CDR1 and CDR2: SGHTA and FQGNSA. The CDR3 consists of 15 residues. DNA for the CDR3: TGTGCCAGCAGCTTAGGGGCAGTTTCCTTCGGGGAGCTGTTTTTT. It encodes CASSLGAVSFGELFF. The full variable domain, its missing parts supplied by reference TRBV7-2 and TRBJ2-2, is GAGVSQSPSNKVTEKGKDVELRCDPISGHTALYWYRQSLGQGLEFLIYFQGNSAPDKSGLPSDRFSAERTGGSVSTLTIQRTQQEDSAVYLCASSLGAVSFGELFFGEGSRLTVL.

The chain couples TRBV6-5 to TRBJ1-1; 8 positions match TRBD1. The V segment lost 6 bases and the J segment 3 bases; nucleotides outside the gene matches: 6. CDR1 and CDR2 (germline): MNHEY, SVGAGI. This CDR3 is built from 14 residues. The DNA of the CDR3 is TGTGCCAGCAGAACAGGACAGGGTGACACTGAAGCTTTCTTT. It is translated as CASRTGQGDTEAFF.

This clone was counted a single time. The gene calls are TRBV10-3 and TRBJ2-3, with D unresolved. The CDR3 is made up of 13 amino acids. V lost 3 bases and J 2 bases, leaving 6 bases between the germline ends. Looked up from germline, CDR1 is ENHRY and CDR2 is SYGVKD. CDR3 region: CAISDGDTDTQYF. Here the CDR3 DNA reads TGTGCCATCAGTGACGGTGACACAGATACGCAGTATTTT.

The chain joins TRBV21-1 to TRBJ1-2; the table's TRBD1 call for D was not verified on the DNA. TRBV21-1 is a known pseudogene. CDR3 length: 16 residues. DNA of the CDR3: TGTGCCAGCAGCAAACGCAGGCTCTACCAGCCCTATGGCTACACCTTC. Amino acids: CASSKRRLYQPYGYTF.

This clone was observed a few times. This chain uses TRBV4-2 with TRBJ2-5; 7 bases fit TRBD1. V lost 2 bases to trimming and J lost 1 base; unmatched junction nucleotides: 1. The CDR3 extends over 14 amino acids. Germline assignment: CDR1 LGHNA and CDR2 YNFKEQ. The CDR3 loop reads CASSQNRGQETQYF. The DNA of the CDR3 is TGTGCCAGCAGCCAAAACAGGGGCCAAGAGACCCAGTACTTC.

This sequence joins TRBV27 and TRBJ2-5; TRBD2 aligns across 8 bases. Germline CDR1 reads MNHEY; CDR2 reads SMNVEV (reference sequence). V gave up 2 bases and J gave up 5 bases; unmatched junction bases: 7. The CDR3 runs 15 residues. CDR3 coding DNA: TGTGCCAGCAGTTTAGGCGGGGGGTACGGGGAGACCCAGTACTTC. It specifies CASSLGGGYGETQYF.

The chain recombines TRBV7-9 with TRBJ2-7; TRBD2 agrees at 8 bases. J gave up 6 bases and V 3 bases, and 7 bases lay outside the gene matches. This CDR3 has 14 amino acids. Germline V gene data show CDR1 as SEHNR and CDR2 as FQNEAQ (reference sequence). CDR3 DNA: TGTGCCAGCAGCTTGGCGGGAGGAAAGGGCGAGCAGTACTTC. Translated, it gives CASSLAGGKGEQYF.

The CDR3 sequence is CASSGDRETRKLFF. Here the CDR3 DNA reads TGTGCCAGCAGTGGGGACAGGGAAACGAGGAAACTGTTTTTT. The chain joins TRBV2 to TRBJ1-4; 9 nucleotides align to TRBD1. Germline lookup yields CDR1 SNHLY and CDR2 FYNNEI. CDR3 size: 14 residues. Losses at the gene ends were 4 bases for V and 11 bases for J; bases not matched to a gene: 8.

The chain combines TRBV5-5 with TRBJ2-2; tentatively, D is TRBD2 (6 bases). V lost 6 bases, J lost 5 bases, and 14 bases lay in between. CDR1 and CDR2 (germline): SGHKS, YYEKEE (reference sequence). The CDR3 covers 14 residues. The chain's CDR3 is CASTPRGGTGELFF. In DNA form, the CDR3 reads TGTGCCAGCACCCCGAGAGGAGGGACCGGGGAGCTGTTTTTT.

The rearrangement uses TRBV24-1 and TRBJ1-1, with TRBD1 as a possible D gene (5 bases). Trimming removed 9 bases at V and 1 base at J, with 17 bases between. This CDR3 region has 15 residues. Germline V gene data show CDR1 as KGHDR and CDR2 as SFDVKD. In nucleotides, the CDR3 is TGTGCCACCCGGGCTACCGACAGACCGAACACTGAAGCTTTCTTT. Its protein is CATRATDRPNTEAFF.

The chain is built from TRBV19 and TRBJ2-3; tentative D call: TRBD1 (6 bases). Germline lookup yields CDR1 LNHDA and CDR2 SQIVND (reference sequence). V lost 1 base, J lost 2 bases, and 10 bases lay in between. The CDR3 loop spans 15 amino acids. The CDR3 region has the DNA TGTGCCAGTAGTATAGGAGGACAGAACACAGATACGCAGTATTTT. It translates to CASSIGGQNTDTQYF.

V gene TRBV4-1 combines with J gene TRBJ2-3; D perhaps matches TRBD2 (6 bases). The germline V gene encodes CDR1 MGHRA and CDR2 YSYEKL. The CDR3 has 17 residues. The ends were cut back, 2 bases at V and 0 bases at J, with 15 bases in the middle. The DNA of the CDR3 is TGCGCCAGCAGCCAACGCGGGACTCAAAAGAGCACAGATACGCAGTATTTT. Amino acid sequence: CASSQRGTQKSTDTQYF.

The chain uses TRBV4-3 and TRBJ1-1, with D unresolved. Germline V gives CDR1 LGHNA, CDR2 YSLEER. V was trimmed by 4 bases and J by 2 bases, leaving 11 bases between them. The CDR3 loop spans 14 amino acids. The CDR3 here is CASSPIATNTEAFF. DNA for the CDR3: TGCGCCAGCAGCCCCATCGCAACAAACACTGAAGCTTTCTTT.

CDR3 protein: CASSERQGLNTEAFF. CDR3 sequence (DNA): TGTGCCAGCAGTGAAAGACAGGGTTTGAACACTGAAGCTTTCTTT. The V and J genes are TRBV2 and TRBJ1-1, with TRBD1 matching over 7 bases. Germline V gene data show CDR1 as SNHLY and CDR2 as FYNNEI. This CDR3 comprises 15 residues. Trimming cost V 2 bases and J 0 bases; bases outside gene matches: 3.

V usage is TRBV12-3 or TRBV12-4 and J usage is TRBJ2-7, with 8 bases lining up with TRBD1. CDR3 length equals 12 residues. V shed 5 bases and J 3 bases; nucleotides not matched to a gene: 0. The CDR3: CASSTGGYEQYF. CDR3 coding DNA: TGTGCCAGCAGTACAGGGGGCTACGAGCAGTACTTC.

The chain links TRBV7-8 to TRBJ1-2; D uncertain. CDR1 is SGHVS, CDR2 FQNEAQ, per germline. The length of the CDR3 is 13 residues. The V gene lost 5 bases and the J gene lost 7 bases, with 14 bases spanning the gap. The CDR3 DNA is TGTGCCAGCAGCCCTCTAACCGGTATTGGCTACACCTTC. Protein: CASSPLTGIGYTF.

CDR3 nucleotides: TGTGCCAGCAGCAGCGGGGGTAACTCAGGCTCCTACAATGAGCAGTTCTTC. Translating it yields CASSSGGNSGSYNEQFF. The chain links TRBV21-1 to TRBJ2-1; TRBD2, the table's D call, was not compared with the DNA. TRBV21-1 is classified as a pseudogene. The CDR3 totals 17 residues.